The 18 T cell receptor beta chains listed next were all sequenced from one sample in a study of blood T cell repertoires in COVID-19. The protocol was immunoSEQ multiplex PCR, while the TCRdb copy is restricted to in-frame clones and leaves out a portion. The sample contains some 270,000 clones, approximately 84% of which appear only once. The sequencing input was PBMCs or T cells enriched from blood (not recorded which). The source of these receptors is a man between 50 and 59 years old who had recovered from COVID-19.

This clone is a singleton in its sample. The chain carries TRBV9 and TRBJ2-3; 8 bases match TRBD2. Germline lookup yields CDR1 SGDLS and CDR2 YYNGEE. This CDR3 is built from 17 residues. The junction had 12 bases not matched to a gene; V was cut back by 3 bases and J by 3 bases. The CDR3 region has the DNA TGTGCCAGCAGCGCCAGCTTTGCGGGGGGACCTACAGATACGCAGTATTTT. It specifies CASSASFAGGPTDTQYF. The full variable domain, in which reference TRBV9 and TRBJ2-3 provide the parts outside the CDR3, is DSGVTQTPKHLITATGQRVTLRCSPRSGDLSVYWYQQSLDQGLQFLIQYYNGEERAKGNILERFSAQQFPDLHSELNLSSLELGDSALYFCASSASFAGGPTDTQYFGPGTRLTVL.

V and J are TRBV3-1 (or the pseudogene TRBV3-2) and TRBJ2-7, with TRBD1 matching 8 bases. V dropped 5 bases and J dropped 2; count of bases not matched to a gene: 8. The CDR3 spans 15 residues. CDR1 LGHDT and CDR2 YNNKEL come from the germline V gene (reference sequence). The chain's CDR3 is CASSTGGAPAYEQYF. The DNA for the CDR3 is TGTGCCAGCAGCACAGGGGGAGCGCCCGCCTACGAGCAGTACTTC.

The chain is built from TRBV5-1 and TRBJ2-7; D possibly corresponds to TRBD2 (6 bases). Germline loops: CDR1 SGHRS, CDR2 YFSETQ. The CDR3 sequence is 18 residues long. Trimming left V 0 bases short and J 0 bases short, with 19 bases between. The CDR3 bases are TGCGCCAGCAGCTTGGACGGGAGCCTTACTCCAAGCTCCTACGAGCAGTACTTC. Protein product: CASSLDGSLTPSSYEQYF.

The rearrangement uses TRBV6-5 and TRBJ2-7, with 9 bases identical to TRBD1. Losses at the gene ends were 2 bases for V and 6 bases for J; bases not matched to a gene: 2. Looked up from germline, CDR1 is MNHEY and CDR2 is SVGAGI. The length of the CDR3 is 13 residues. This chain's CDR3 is CASSYRDRAEQYF. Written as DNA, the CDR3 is TGTGCCAGCAGTTACCGGGACAGGGCCGAGCAGTACTTC.

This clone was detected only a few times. CDR3 nucleotide sequence: TGTGCCAGCAGAAGCCGGGACAGGGTCAACGAGCAGTACTTC. It codes for CASRSRDRVNEQYF. The chain carries TRBV6-6 and TRBJ2-7; 9 bases map to TRBD1. Germline CDR1 reads MNHNY; CDR2 reads SVGAGI (reference sequence). Trimming cost V 6 bases and J 5 bases; bases outside gene matches: 8. This CDR3 spans 14 amino acids.

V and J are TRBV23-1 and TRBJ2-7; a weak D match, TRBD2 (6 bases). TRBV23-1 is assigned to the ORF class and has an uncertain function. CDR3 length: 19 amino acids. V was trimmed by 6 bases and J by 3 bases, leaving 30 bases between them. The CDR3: CASSLTISRPGDRVYEQYF. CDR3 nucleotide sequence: TGCGCCAGCAGCCTTACTATCAGTCGACCGGGAGACAGAGTCTACGAGCAGTACTTC.

CDR3 sequence (DNA): TGTGCCAGCAGCTTACGGGCGGGACGGAACTCTGGAAACACCATATATTTT. This translates into CASSLRAGRNSGNTIYF. The chain uses TRBV7-2 and TRBJ1-3; a weak D match, TRBD1 (5 bases). The length of the CDR3 is 17 residues. Trimming removed 2 bases from V and 0 bases from J, with 14 bases in between. Germline V gives CDR1 SGHTA, CDR2 FQGNSA.

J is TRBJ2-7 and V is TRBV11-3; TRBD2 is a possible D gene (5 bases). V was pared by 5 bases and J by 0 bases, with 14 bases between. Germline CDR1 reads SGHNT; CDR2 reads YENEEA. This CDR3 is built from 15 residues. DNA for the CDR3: TGTGCCAGCAGCGCGAGGACGGGGAGCTCCTACGAGCAGTACTTC. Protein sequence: CASSARTGSSYEQYF.

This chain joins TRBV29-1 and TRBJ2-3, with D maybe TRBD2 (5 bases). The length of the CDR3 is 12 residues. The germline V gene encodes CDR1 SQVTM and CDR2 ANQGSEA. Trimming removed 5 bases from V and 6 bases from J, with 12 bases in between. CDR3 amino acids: CSVRRIADTQYF. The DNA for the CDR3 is TGCAGCGTTCGTAGGATAGCGGATACGCAGTATTTT.

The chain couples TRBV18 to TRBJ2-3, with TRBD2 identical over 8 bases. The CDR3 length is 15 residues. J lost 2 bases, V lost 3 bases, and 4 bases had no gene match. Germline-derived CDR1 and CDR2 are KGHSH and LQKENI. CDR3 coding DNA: TGTGCCAGCTCACCTGTAGCGGGGCACACAGATACGCAGTATTTT. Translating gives CASSPVAGHTDTQYF.

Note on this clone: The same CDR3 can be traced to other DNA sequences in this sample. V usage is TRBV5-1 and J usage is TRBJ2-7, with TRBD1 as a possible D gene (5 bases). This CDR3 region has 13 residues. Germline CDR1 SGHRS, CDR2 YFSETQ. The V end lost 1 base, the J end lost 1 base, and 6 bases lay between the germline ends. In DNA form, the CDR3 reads TGCGCCAGCAGCTTGCAGGGTTCCTACGAGCAGTACTTC. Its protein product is CASSLQGSYEQYF.

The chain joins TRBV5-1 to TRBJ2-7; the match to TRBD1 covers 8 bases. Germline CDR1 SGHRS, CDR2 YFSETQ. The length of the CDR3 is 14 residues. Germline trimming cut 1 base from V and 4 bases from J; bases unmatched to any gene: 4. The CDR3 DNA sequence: TGCGCCAGCAGCTTGAACGGACAGGGATACGAGCAGTACTTC. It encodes CASSLNGQGYEQYF. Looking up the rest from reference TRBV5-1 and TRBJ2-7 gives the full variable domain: KAGVTQTPRYLIKTRGQQVTLSCSPISGHRSVSWYQQTPGQGLQFLFEYFSETQRNKGNFPGRFSGRQFSNSRSEMNVSTLELGDSALYLCASSLNGQGYEQYFGPGTRLTVT.

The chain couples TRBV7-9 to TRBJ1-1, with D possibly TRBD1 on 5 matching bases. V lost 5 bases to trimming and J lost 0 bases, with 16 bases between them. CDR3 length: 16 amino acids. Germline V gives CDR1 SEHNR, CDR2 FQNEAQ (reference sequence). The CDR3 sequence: CASSTDMTLLNTEAFF. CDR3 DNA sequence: TGTGCCAGCAGCACGGACATGACGCTTTTGAACACTGAAGCTTTCTTT.

CDR3 loop: CASSHRGGKETQYF. DNA for the CDR3: TGTGCCAGCTCACACAGAGGGGGAAAGGAGACCCAGTACTTC. The chain employs TRBV18 and TRBJ2-5; D may be TRBD1 (6 bases). V lost 4 bases and J lost 5, with 14 bases in between. The CDR3 extends over 14 amino acids. Per germline, CDR1 KGHSH and CDR2 LQKENI.

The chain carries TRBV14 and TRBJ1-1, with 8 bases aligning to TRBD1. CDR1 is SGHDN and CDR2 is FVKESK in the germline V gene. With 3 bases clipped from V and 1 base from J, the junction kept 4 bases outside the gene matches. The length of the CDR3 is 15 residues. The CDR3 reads CASSHGQGTNTEAFF. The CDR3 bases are TGTGCCAGCAGCCACGGACAGGGTACGAACACTGAAGCTTTCTTT.

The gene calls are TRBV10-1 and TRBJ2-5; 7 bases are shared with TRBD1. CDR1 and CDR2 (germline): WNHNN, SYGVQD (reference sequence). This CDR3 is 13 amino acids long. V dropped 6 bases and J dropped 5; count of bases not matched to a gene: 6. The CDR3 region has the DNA TGCGCCAGCAGCCGGACAGGTGACGAGACCCAGTACTTC. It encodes CASSRTGDETQYF.

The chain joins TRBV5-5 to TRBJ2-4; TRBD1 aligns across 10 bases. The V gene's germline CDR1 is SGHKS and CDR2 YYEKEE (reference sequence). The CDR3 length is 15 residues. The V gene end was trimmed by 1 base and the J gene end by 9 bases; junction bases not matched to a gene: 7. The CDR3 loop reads CASSLSGQGYRIQYF. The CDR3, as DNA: TGTGCCAGCAGCTTGTCGGGACAGGGGTATCGCATTCAGTACTTC.

The CDR3 protein is CASRPDRGSGYTF. The DNA of the CDR3 is TGTGCCAGTAGACCCGACAGGGGAAGTGGCTACACCTTC. V gene TRBV19 combines with J gene TRBJ1-2, with TRBD1 identical over 8 bases. Germline V gene sequence: CDR1 LNHDA, CDR2 SQIVND (reference sequence). The ends lost 6 bases at V and 7 bases at J; junction bases unmatched: 7. This CDR3 is built from 13 residues.